The subject of this entry is one T cell receptor beta chain. The V end lost 8 bases, the J end lost 8 bases, and 13 bases lay between the germline ends. The CDR3 runs to 12 residues. Germline CDR1 and CDR2: SNHLY and FYNNEI. Data came from immunoSEQ multiplex PCR; TCRdb stores just in-frame clones and leaves some out. The sample yields around 500,000 clones, roughly 80% seen once. The sample belongs to a study of shared clonotypes between healthy human individuals. Turning to the study itself: Two women and a few men aged 18 to 49 served as donors.

Extraction of genomic DNA in unsorted samples used about 90 million PBMCs. V and J are TRBV2 and TRBJ1-5; D is unresolved. Input material: PBMCs. The receptor was isolated from a woman aged 40 to 50 in good health. Some clones in this sample may be carry-over from other donors' samples. The CDR3 is CASGRPGEPQHF. CDR3 in DNA: TGTGCCAGCGGGAGGCCTGGAGAGCCCCAGCATTTT.